Below, 2 T cell receptor beta chains from the same sample are listed, as sequenced in a study of blood T cell repertoires in COVID-19. Profiling relied on immunoSEQ multiplex PCR, and the TCRdb table lists in-frame clones only, not all of them. The repertoire includes more than 95,000 clones, around four fifths of them detected once, and 4% to 5.5% sits in the top ten. The sequenced sample consisted of peripheral blood. The receptor set was obtained from a man aged 55-75 years with acute or convalescent COVID-19.

J is TRBJ2-1 and V is TRBV12-3 or TRBV12-4; TRBD2 might be the D (6 bases). Trimming removed 3 bases from V and 7 bases from J, with 10 bases in between. CDR3 size: 13 residues. The CDR3 sequence: CASSFAAGNEQFF. CDR3 sequence (DNA): TGTGCCAGCAGTTTCGCGGCGGGGAATGAGCAGTTCTTC.

The chain carries TRBV5-5 and TRBJ2-5; D gene uncertain. CDR3 size: 14 residues. Germline loops: CDR1 SGHKS, CDR2 YYEKEE (reference sequence). Trimming left V 1 base short and J 1 base short, with 8 bases between. CDR3 in amino acids: CASSLLLGQETQYF. The CDR3 DNA sequence: TGTGCCAGCAGCTTGTTGCTAGGCCAAGAGACCCAGTACTTC.